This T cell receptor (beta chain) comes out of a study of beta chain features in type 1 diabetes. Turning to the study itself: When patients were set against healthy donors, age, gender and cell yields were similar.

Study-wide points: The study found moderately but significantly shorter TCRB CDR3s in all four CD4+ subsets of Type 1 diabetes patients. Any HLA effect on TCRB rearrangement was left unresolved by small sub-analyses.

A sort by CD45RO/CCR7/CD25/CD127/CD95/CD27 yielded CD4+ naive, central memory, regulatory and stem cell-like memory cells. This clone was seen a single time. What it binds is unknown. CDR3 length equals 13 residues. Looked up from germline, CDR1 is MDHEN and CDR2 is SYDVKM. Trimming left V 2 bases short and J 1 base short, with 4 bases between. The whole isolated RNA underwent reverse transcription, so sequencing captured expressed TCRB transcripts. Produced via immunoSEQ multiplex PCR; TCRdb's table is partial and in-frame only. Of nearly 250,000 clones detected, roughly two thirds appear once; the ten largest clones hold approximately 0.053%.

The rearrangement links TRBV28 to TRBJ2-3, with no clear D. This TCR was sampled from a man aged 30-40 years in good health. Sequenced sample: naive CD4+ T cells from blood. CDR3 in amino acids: CASSLQGTDTQYF. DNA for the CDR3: TGTGCCAGCAGTTTACAGGGCACAGATACGCAGTATTTT. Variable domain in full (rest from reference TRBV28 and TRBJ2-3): DVKVTQSSRYLVKRTGEKVFLECVQDMDHENMFWYRQDPGLGLRLIYFSYDVKMKEKGDIPEGYSVSREKKERFSLILESASTNQTSMYLCASSLQGTDTQYFGPGTRLTVL.